A selection of T cell receptor beta chains follows, all from one sample in a study of shared clonotypes between healthy human individuals. The protocol was immunoSEQ multiplex PCR, while the TCRdb copy is restricted to in-frame clones and leaves out a portion. The sample yields 1,400,000 or so clones, 98% to 99% seen once. Sequencing used naive CD4+ T cells sorted from blood. All receptors derive from a young man in good health. CDR3s leave out the opening cysteine and the closing phenylalanine or tryptophan. The order of the fields is V gene, J gene, CDR3 length, CDR3 protein.

v_gene: TRBV5-3
j_gene: TRBJ2-1
len: 15
CDR3aa: ARSLVGRCGCWYEQF

v_gene: TRBV27
j_gene: TRBJ2-6
len: 15
CDR3aa: ASSKDRGSSGANVLT

v_gene: TRBV28
j_gene: TRBJ1-5
len: 14
CDR3aa: ASSQDWGSVNQPQH

v_gene: TRBV10-3
j_gene: TRBJ2-7
len: 12
CDR3aa: ATNGLAGVREQY

v_gene: TRBV5-1
j_gene: TRBJ1-1
len: 13
CDR3aa: ASSPHFGQRTEAF

v_gene: TRBV7-3
j_gene: TRBJ2-1
len: 9
CDR3aa: ASSWMTDQF

v_gene: TRBV5-1
j_gene: TRBJ2-1
len: 9
CDR3aa: ASRGEGEQF

v_gene: TRBV6-1
j_gene: TRBJ2-2
len: 12
CDR3aa: ASSEGGGGTKLF

v_gene: TRBV5-1
j_gene: TRBJ2-3
len: 14
CDR3aa: ASSLYLEMSTDTQY

v_gene: TRBV21-1
j_gene: TRBJ1-2
len: 11
CDR3aa: ASSKETIVGYT

v_gene: TRBV11-3
j_gene: TRBJ2-7
len: 13
CDR3aa: ASSFLTGSTYEQY

v_gene: TRBV28
j_gene: TRBJ2-7
len: 15
CDR3aa: ASSFLSDSIGPYEQY

v_gene: TRBV28
j_gene: TRBJ1-4
len: 13
CDR3aa: ASVPAGTTNEKLF

v_gene: TRBV9
j_gene: TRBJ2-5
len: 12
CDR3aa: ASSVTWLAETQY

v_gene: TRBV7-2
j_gene: TRBJ2-1
len: 12
CDR3aa: ASSARSSYNEQF

v_gene: TRBV5-1
j_gene: TRBJ2-1
len: 14
CDR3aa: ASSFWRESSYNEQF

v_gene: TRBV2
j_gene: TRBJ2-3
len: 10
CDR3aa: ASSEGPDTQY

v_gene: TRBV4-2
j_gene: TRBJ2-5
len: 14
CDR3aa: ASSQGRTSGEETQY

v_gene: TRBV7-2
j_gene: TRBJ1-5
len: 13
CDR3aa: ASRSDRAGNQPQH

v_gene: TRBV21-1
j_gene: TRBJ2-1
len: 14
CDR3aa: ASSPPRGQGSHEQF

v_gene: TRBV19
j_gene: TRBJ1-2
len: 11
CDR3aa: ASSTPGTYGYT

v_gene: TRBV5-4
j_gene: TRBJ1-4
len: 14
CDR3aa: ASSLVRDGLNEKLF

v_gene: TRBV7-9
j_gene: TRBJ1-2
len: 11
CDR3aa: ASSLSVDYGYT

v_gene: TRBV5-6
j_gene: TRBJ2-1
len: 16
CDR3aa: ASSTPLPSGSSYNEQF

v_gene: TRBV7-6
j_gene: TRBJ1-5
len: 12
CDR3aa: ASSLETYRQPQH

v_gene: TRBV28
j_gene: TRBJ1-3
len: 12
CDR3aa: ASSLSGAGNTIY

v_gene: TRBV11-2
j_gene: TRBJ2-7
len: 15
CDR3aa: ASSLSPGQGTVHEQY

v_gene: TRBV28
j_gene: TRBJ2-2
len: 13
CDR3aa: ASIEGLWGTGELF

v_gene: TRBV15
j_gene: TRBJ1-1
len: 13
CDR3aa: ATSREWHGGTEAF

v_gene: TRBV7-2
j_gene: TRBJ2-1
len: 15
CDR3aa: ASSPLGYEESGNEQF

v_gene: TRBV27
j_gene: TRBJ2-7
len: 11
CDR3aa: ASSRTERYEQY

v_gene: TRBV5-6
j_gene: TRBJ2-7
len: 13
CDR3aa: ASSLVGGTGYEQY

v_gene: TRBV2
j_gene: TRBJ2-4
len: 9
CDR3aa: ASSPLRVQY

v_gene: TRBV2
j_gene: TRBJ2-7
len: 10
CDR3aa: ASSLREYWQY

v_gene: TRBV28
j_gene: TRBJ1-1
len: 14
CDR3aa: ASSLRTRGRGTEAF

v_gene: TRBV7-2
j_gene: TRBJ2-7
len: 11
CDR3aa: ASSLGHSYEQY

v_gene: TRBV11-2
j_gene: TRBJ1-1
len: 10
CDR3aa: ASRGQGTEAF

v_gene: TRBV11-2
j_gene: TRBJ2-1
len: 17
CDR3aa: ASSFRLGAGALSYNEQF

v_gene: TRBV4-1
j_gene: TRBJ1-3
len: 16
CDR3aa: ASSQVDAGTGERNTIY

v_gene: TRBV7-2
j_gene: TRBJ1-3
len: 12
CDR3aa: ASSLDRVGNTIY

v_gene: TRBV5-1
j_gene: TRBJ2-1
len: 14
CDR3aa: ASSLGLAGIYNEQF

v_gene: TRBV7-7
j_gene: TRBJ2-5
len: 13
CDR3aa: ASSLAGNLQETQY

v_gene: TRBV4-1
j_gene: TRBJ2-7
len: 15
CDR3aa: ASSQSTSGTQTYEQY

v_gene: TRBV18
j_gene: TRBJ2-3
len: 13
CDR3aa: ASSPLQGNTDTQY

v_gene: TRBV9
j_gene: TRBJ2-3
len: 13
CDR3aa: ASSEFGGYTDTQY

v_gene: TRBV4-3
j_gene: TRBJ2-1
len: 14
CDR3aa: ASSQGTGVGDNEQF

v_gene: TRBV15
j_gene: TRBJ1-1
len: 11
CDR3aa: ATSRHLNTEAF

v_gene: TRBV11-2
j_gene: TRBJ2-3
len: 14
CDR3aa: ASSLVTGVIGDTQY

v_gene: TRBV4-3
j_gene: TRBJ2-5
len: 14
CDR3aa: ASSRTRLAPQETQY

v_gene: TRBV11-2
j_gene: TRBJ2-1
len: 12
CDR3aa: ASSFTQGANEQF

v_gene: TRBV14
j_gene: TRBJ2-1
len: 8
CDR3aa: ATKGDEQF

v_gene: TRBV7-2
j_gene: TRBJ1-2
len: 13
CDR3aa: ASSFRQAVFYGYT

v_gene: TRBV7-2
j_gene: TRBJ2-7
len: 10
CDR3aa: ASSPTSYEQY

v_gene: TRBV6-6
j_gene: TRBJ1-1
len: 11
CDR3aa: ASSLGRNTEAF

v_gene: TRBV5-1
j_gene: TRBJ2-7
len: 12
CDR3aa: ASTERQSSYEQY

v_gene: TRBV29-1
j_gene: TRBJ2-7
len: 11
CDR3aa: SVAGGNSYEQY

v_gene: TRBV18
j_gene: TRBJ2-7
len: 10
CDR3aa: ASSPNRDEQY